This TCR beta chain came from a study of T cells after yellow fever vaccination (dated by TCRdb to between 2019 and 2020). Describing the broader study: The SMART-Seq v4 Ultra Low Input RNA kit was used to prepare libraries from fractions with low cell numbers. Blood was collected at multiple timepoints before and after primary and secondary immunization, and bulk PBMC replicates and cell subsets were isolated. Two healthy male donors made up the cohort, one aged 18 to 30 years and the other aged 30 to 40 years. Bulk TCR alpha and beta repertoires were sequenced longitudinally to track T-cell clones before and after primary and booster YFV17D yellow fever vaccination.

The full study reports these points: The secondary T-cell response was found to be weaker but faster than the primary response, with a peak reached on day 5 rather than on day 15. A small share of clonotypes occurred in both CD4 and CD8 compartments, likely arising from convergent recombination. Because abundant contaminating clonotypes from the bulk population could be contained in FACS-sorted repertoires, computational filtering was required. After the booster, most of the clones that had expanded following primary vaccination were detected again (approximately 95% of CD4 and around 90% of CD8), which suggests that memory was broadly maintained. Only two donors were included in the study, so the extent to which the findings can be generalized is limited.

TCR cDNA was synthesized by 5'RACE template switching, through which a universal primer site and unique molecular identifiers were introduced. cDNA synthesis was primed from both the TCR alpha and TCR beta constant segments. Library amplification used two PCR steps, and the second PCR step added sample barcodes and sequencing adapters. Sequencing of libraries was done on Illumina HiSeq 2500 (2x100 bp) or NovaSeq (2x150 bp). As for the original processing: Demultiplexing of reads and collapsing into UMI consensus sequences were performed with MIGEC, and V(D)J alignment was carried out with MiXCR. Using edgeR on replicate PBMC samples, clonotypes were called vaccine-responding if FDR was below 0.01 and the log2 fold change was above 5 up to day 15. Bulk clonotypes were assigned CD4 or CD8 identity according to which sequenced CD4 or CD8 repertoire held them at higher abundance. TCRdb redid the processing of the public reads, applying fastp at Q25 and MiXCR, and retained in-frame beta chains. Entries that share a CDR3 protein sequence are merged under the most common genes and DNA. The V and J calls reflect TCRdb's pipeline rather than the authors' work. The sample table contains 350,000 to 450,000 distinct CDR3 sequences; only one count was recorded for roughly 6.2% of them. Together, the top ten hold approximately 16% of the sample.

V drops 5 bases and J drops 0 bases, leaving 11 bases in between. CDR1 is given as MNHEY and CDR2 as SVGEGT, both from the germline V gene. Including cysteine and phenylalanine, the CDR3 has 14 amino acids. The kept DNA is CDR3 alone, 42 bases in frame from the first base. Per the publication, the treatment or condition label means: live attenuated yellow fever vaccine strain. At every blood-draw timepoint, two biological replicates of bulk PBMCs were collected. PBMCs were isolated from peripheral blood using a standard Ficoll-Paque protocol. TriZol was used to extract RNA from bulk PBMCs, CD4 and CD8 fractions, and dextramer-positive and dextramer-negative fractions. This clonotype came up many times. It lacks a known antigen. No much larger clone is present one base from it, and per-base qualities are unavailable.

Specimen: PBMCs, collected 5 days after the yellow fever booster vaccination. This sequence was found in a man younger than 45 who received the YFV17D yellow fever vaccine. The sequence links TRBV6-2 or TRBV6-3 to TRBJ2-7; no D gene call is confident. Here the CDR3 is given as CASSPVSLSYEQYF. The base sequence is TGTGCCAGCAGTCCTGTGAGCCTCTCCTACGAGCAGTACTTC.